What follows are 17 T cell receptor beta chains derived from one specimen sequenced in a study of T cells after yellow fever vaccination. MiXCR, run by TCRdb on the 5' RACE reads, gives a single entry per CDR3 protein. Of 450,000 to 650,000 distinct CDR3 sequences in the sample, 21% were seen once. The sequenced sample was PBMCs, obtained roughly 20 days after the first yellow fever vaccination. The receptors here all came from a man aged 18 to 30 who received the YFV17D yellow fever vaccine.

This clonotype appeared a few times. DNA of the CDR3: TGTGCCAGCAGTGATCGGACAGGGTACTACACTGAAGCTTTCTTT. This sequence encodes CASSDRTGYYTEAFF. V and J are TRBV6-1 and TRBJ1-1; TRBD1 aligns across 8 bases. CDR3 length: 15 amino acids. V lost 3 bases to trimming and J lost 3 bases; unmatched junction nucleotides: 6. Germline V lookup: CDR1 MNHNS, CDR2 SASEGT.

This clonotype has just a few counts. The CDR3 spells CASSLGTETTEAFF. CDR3 sequence (DNA): TGCGCCAGCAGCTTGGGGACGGAAACTACTGAAGCTTTCTTT. The V and J genes are TRBV5-1 and TRBJ1-1; unclear D gene. V was trimmed by 0 bases and J by 5 bases, leaving 11 bases between them. CDR1 is SGHRS, CDR2 YFSETQ, per germline. The CDR3 totals 14 residues. The complete variable domain, with remaining parts taken from reference TRBV5-1 and TRBJ1-1, reads KAGVTQTPRYLIKTRGQQVTLSCSPISGHRSVSWYQQTPGQGLQFLFEYFSETQRNKGNFPGRFSGRQFSNSRSEMNVSTLELGDSALYLCASSLGTETTEAFFGQGTRLTVV.

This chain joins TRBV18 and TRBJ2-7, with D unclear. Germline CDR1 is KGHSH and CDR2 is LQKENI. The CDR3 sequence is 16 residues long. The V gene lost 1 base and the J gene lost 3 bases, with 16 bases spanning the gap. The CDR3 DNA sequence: TGTGCCAGCTCACCACAGGGCTCAACTTCCATCTACGAGCAGTACTTC. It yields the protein CASSPQGSTSIYEQYF.

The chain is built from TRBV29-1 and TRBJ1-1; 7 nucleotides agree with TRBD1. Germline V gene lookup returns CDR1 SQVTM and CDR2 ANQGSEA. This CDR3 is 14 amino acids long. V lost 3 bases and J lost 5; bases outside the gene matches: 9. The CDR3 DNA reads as TGCAGCGTTGATCGAGGGGGCATGGGAACTGAAGCTTTCTTT. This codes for CSVDRGGMGTEAFF.

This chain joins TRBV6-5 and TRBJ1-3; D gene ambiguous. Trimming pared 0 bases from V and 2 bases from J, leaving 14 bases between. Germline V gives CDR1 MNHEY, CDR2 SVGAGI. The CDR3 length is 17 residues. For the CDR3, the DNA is TGTGCCAGCAGTTACTCGATTCTTAGGGTACCTGGAAACACCATATATTTT. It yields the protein CASSYSILRVPGNTIYF.

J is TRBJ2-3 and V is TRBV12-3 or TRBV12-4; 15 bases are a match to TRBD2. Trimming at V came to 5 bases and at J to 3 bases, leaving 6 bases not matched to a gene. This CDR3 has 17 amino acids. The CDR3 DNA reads TGTGCCAGCAGTCAAGGACTAGCGGGGGGGCGGACAGATACGCAGTATTTT. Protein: CASSQGLAGGRTDTQYF.

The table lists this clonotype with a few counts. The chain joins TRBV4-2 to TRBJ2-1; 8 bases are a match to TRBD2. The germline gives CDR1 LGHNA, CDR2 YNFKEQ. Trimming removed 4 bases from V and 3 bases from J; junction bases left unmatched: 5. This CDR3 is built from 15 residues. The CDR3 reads CASSLKAGDYNEQFF. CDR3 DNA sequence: TGTGCCAGCAGCCTCAAAGCGGGGGACTACAATGAGCAGTTCTTC.

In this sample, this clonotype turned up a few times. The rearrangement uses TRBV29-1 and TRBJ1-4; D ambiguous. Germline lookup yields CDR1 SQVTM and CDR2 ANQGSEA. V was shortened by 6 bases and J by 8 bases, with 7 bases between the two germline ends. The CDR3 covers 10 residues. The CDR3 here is CSVGREKLFF. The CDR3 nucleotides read TGCAGCGTGGGCCGAGAAAAACTGTTTTTT.

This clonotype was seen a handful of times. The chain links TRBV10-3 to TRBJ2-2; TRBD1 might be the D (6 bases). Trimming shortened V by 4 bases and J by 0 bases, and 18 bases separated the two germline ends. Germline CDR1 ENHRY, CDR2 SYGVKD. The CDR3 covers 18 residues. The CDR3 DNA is TGTGCCATCAGTGTTCTCCGGGGTGCAGGGGCGAACACCGGGGAGCTGTTTTTT. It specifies CAISVLRGAGANTGELFF.

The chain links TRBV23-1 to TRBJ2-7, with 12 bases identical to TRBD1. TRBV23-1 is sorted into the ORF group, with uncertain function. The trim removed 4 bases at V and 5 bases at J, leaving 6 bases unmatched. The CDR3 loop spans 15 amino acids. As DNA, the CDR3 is TGCGCCAGCAGTCCATCCGGGACAGGGGGCCACGAGCAGTACTTC. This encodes CASSPSGTGGHEQYF.

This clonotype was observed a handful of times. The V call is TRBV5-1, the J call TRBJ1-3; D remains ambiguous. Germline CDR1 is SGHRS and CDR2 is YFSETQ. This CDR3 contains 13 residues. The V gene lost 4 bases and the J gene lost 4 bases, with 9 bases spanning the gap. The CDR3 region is CASSPTPGNTIYF. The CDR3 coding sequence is TGCGCCAGCAGCCCGACACCGGGAAACACCATATATTTT.

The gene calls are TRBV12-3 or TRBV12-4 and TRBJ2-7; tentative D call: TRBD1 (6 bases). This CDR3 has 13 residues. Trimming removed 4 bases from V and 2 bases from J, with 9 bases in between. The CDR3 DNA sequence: TGTGCCAGCAGTTGGGGGCCCACCTACGAGCAGTACGTC. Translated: CASSWGPTYEQYV.

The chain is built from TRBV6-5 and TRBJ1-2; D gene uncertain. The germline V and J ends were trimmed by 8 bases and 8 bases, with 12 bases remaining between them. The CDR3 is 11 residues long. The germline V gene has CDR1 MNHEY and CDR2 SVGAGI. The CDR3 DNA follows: TGTGCCAGCGTATCACAAGGGGGCTACACCTTC. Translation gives CASVSQGGYTF.

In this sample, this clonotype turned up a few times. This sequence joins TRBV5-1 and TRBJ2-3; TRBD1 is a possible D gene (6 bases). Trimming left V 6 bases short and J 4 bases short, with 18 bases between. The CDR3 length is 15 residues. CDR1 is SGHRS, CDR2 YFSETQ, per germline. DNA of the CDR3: TGCGCCAGCACTTCTTACAGGGTTGGAGCAGATACGCAGTATTTT. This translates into CASTSYRVGADTQYF.

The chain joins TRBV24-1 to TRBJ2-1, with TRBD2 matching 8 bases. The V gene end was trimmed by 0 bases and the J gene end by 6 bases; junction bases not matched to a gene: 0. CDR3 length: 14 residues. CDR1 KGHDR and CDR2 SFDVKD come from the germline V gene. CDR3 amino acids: CATSDLTSGNEQFF. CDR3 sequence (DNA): TGTGCCACCAGTGATTTGACTAGCGGCAATGAGCAGTTCTTC.

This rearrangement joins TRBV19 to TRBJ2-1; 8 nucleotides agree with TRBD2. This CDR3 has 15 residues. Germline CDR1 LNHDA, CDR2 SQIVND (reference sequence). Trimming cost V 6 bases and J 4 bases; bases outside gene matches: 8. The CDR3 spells CASRIGRGGYNEQFF. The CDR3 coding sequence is TGTGCCAGTAGGATCGGGAGGGGGGGGTACAATGAGCAGTTCTTC.

The CDR3 here is CASSPASWHEQFF. The CDR3 coding sequence is TGTGCCAGCAGTCCCGCCTCTTGGCATGAGCAGTTCTTC. The rearrangement links TRBV12-3 or TRBV12-4 to TRBJ2-1; D remains unclear. The CDR3 is 13 amino acids. V dropped 5 bases and J dropped 8 bases, with 13 bases sitting between them.